This T cell receptor beta chain derives from a study of blood T cell repertoires in COVID-19. At the level of the study: Samples of COVID-19 (acute and convalescent) were obtained from the United States, Italy and Spain. T cells, B-cell-depleted T cells, or PBMCs supplied cDNA or gDNA.

Per the original data handling: Reference gene primer amplification gave estimated nucleated cell counts. Repertoires were generated with immunoSEQ multiplex PCR, while TCRdb's copy carries only in-frame clones and drops some. Clone size and the V and J calls come from that table; the DNA yielded D and trimming. This table has approximately 380,000 clones, around 84% appearing once. The germline gives CDR1 SGHRS, CDR2 YFSETQ. The CDR3 consists of 15 residues. After removal of 0 bases from V and 9 bases from J, the junction contained 7 bases not matched to a gene. Sequenced: peripheral blood. The gene calls are TRBV5-1 and TRBJ2-4; 9 positions agree with TRBD1. This sequence was found in a young woman with acute or convalescent COVID-19. The CDR3 DNA follows: TGCGCCAGCAGCTTGGGGGACAGGGACAAGAGCATTCAGTACTTC. This translates into CASSLGDRDKSIQYF.